This T cell receptor beta chain was captured by sequencing in a study of cytomegalovirus exposure and HLA in healthy donors. It was with 60 Vbeta and 13 Jbeta primers that the PCR ran. Generated by immunoSEQ multiplex PCR, the TCRdb table keeps only in-frame clones and is missing some. The top ten clones hold 5% to 6.5% of a sample with more than 95,000 clones, about 79% of them seen once. The sequence was collected from a man in his 60s in good health and CMV-seropositive. Sequencing input: PBMCs.

The CDR3 is CASSTDRGPTEAFF. CDR3 DNA sequence: TGTGCCAGTAGTACGGACAGGGGCCCCACTGAAGCTTTCTTT. V usage is TRBV19 and J usage is TRBJ1-1; 9 nucleotides align to TRBD1. The germline V gene encodes CDR1 LNHDA and CDR2 SQIVND (reference sequence). This CDR3 contains 14 residues. J lost 4 bases, V lost 4 bases, and 4 bases had no gene match.